Below are 15 T cell receptor beta chains sequenced from a single sample in a study of shared clonotypes between healthy human individuals. Produced via immunoSEQ multiplex PCR; TCRdb's table is partial and in-frame only. The sample has more than 550,000 clones, 90% to 95% seen once; the top ten hold approximately 24%. Naive CD8 populations comprised CD45RO-negative cells positively selected for CCR7, excluding terminally differentiated effector memory CD45RA+ cells. Sequencing was performed on naive CD8+ T cells sorted from blood. Source of these receptors: a man aged 25-40 years in good health.

The chain is built from TRBV29-1 and TRBJ2-1; D is perhaps TRBD2 (5 bases). The CDR3 extends over 14 amino acids. The V end was cut by 3 bases, the J end by 15 bases, with 24 bases between. Germline CDR1 SQVTM, CDR2 ANQGSEA. CDR3 in DNA: TGCAGCGTTGAGGAGGAGAGAGCGTCCATGTCCCTGTTCTTC. Protein: CSVEEERASMSLFF.

The chain combines TRBV9 with TRBJ2-7; no firm D call. Trimming pared 0 bases from V and 3 bases from J, leaving 10 bases between. The CDR3 is made up of 14 amino acids. Per germline, CDR1 SGDLS and CDR2 YYNGEE. CDR3 loop: CASSVGSTNYEQYF. As DNA, the CDR3 is TGTGCCAGCAGCGTAGGCTCCACAAACTACGAGCAGTACTTC.

The genes are TRBV7-3 and TRBJ2-1; TRBD1 agrees at 9 bases. Germline values: CDR1 SGHTA, CDR2 FQGTGA. V was pared by 4 bases and J by 4 bases, with 5 bases of the junction left unmatched. The CDR3 contains 15 residues. As DNA, the CDR3 is TGTGCCAGCAGCTCACCAGGACAGGGGTACAATGAGCAGTTCTTC. This gives the protein CASSSPGQGYNEQFF. Full variable domain (remainder filled in from reference TRBV7-3 and TRBJ2-1): GAGVSQTPSNKVTEKGKYVELRCDPISGHTALYWYRQSLGQGPEFLIYFQGTGAADDSGLPNDRFFAVRPEGSVSTLKIQRTERGDSAVYLCASSSPGQGYNEQFFGPGTRLTVL.

The rearrangement links TRBV7-6 to TRBJ2-3, with TRBD2 matching 10 bases. V lost 5 bases and J lost 3; bases outside the gene matches: 8. The CDR3 is 16 residues long. CDR1 is SGHVS, CDR2 FNYEAQ, per germline. In nucleotides, the CDR3 is TGTGCCAGCAGCCCAACAGTAGCGGGAGGAACAGATACGCAGTATTTT. This gives the protein CASSPTVAGGTDTQYF.

V and J are TRBV19 and TRBJ2-7, with 11 bases aligning to TRBD2. The CDR3 loop spans 14 amino acids. The junction had 4 bases not matched to a gene; V was cut back by 5 bases and J by 4 bases. CDR1 LNHDA and CDR2 SQIVND come from the germline V gene (reference sequence). The CDR3 sequence is CASSYRLAGYEQYF. The CDR3 bases are TGTGCCAGTAGTTACCGACTAGCGGGATACGAGCAGTACTTC.

The chain carries TRBV9 and TRBJ2-1, with 10 bases lining up with TRBD2. The CDR3 sequence is 24 residues long. Germline CDR1 reads SGDLS; CDR2 reads YYNGEE. The J segment lost 4 bases and the V segment lost 6 bases, leaving 34 bases of the junction unmatched. CDR3 region: CASKSCWERGEAGGPKLRYNEQFF. The CDR3 region has the DNA TGTGCCAGCAAGTCGTGCTGGGAAAGGGGTGAAGCGGGAGGGCCAAAGTTACGTTACAATGAGCAGTTCTTC.

The V gene is TRBV27, the J gene TRBJ1-5; 7 positions agree with TRBD1. V lost 2 bases, J lost 5 bases, and 3 bases stayed unmatched. The CDR3 is 14 amino acids. Germline assignment: CDR1 MNHEY and CDR2 SMNVEV (reference sequence). The DNA of the CDR3 is TGTGCCAGCAGTTTAAACAGGGGAGATCAGCCCCAGCATTTT. Its protein is CASSLNRGDQPQHF.

The chain joins TRBV11-3 to TRBJ2-1, with D perhaps being TRBD1 or TRBD2 (5 bases each). CDR1 is SGHNT, CDR2 YENEEA, per germline. Trimming left V 5 bases short and J 7 bases short, with 18 bases between. This CDR3 is 15 amino acids long. The CDR3 sequence is CASSDRNYGANEQFF. For the CDR3, the DNA is TGTGCCAGCAGCGACCGGAACTACGGGGCGAATGAGCAGTTCTTC.

The chain employs TRBV12-5 and TRBJ2-3; D possibly corresponds to TRBD2 (6 bases). In germline, CDR1 is LGHNT, CDR2 FRNRAP. Trimming removed 6 bases from V and 2 bases from J, with 12 bases in between. The CDR3 has 14 amino acids. The CDR3 sequence: CASGAGSNTDTQYF. The CDR3 DNA reads as TGTGCTAGTGGGGCGGGGAGCAACACAGATACGCAGTATTTT. The variable domain in full, completed from reference TRBV12-5 and TRBJ2-3, reads DARVTQTPRHKVTEMGQEVTMRCQPILGHNTVFWYRQTMMQGLELLAYFRNRAPLDDSGMPKDRFSAEMPDATLATLKIQPSEPRDSAVYFCASGAGSNTDTQYFGPGTRLTVL.

CDR3 region: CASRIGLAGSEQFF. The CDR3 region has the DNA TGTGCCAGCAGGATAGGACTAGCGGGATCTGAGCAGTTCTTC. The chain couples TRBV21-1 to TRBJ2-1; the table names TRBD2, a call not compared with the DNA. TRBV21-1 is a recognized pseudogene. CDR3 length: 14 residues.

The rearrangement joins TRBV9 to TRBJ2-7; 8 bases agree with TRBD2. CDR1 and CDR2 from the germline V gene are SGDLS and YYNGEE. The CDR3 runs to 16 residues. J gave up 5 bases and V 4 bases, and 14 bases lay outside the gene matches. The CDR3 loop reads CASSPRGSGIKNEQYF. The CDR3 nucleotides are TGTGCCAGCAGCCCTAGGGGTAGCGGGATCAAAAACGAGCAGTACTTC.

The genes are TRBV7-6 and TRBJ2-5; perhaps TRBD2 as D (6 bases). The CDR3 runs to 14 residues. V was shortened by 5 bases and J by 2 bases, with 12 bases between the two germline ends. CDR1 is SGHVS and CDR2 is FNYEAQ in the germline V gene. The CDR3 sequence is CASSASGLQETQYF. The CDR3 DNA reads TGTGCCAGCAGCGCAAGCGGGCTACAAGAGACCCAGTACTTC.

The V call is TRBV27, the J call TRBJ1-5, with D perhaps matching TRBD1 (5 bases). CDR1 MNHEY and CDR2 SMNVEV come from the germline V gene (reference sequence). This CDR3 spans 16 amino acids. Trimming shortened V by 0 bases and J by 3 bases, and 12 bases separated the two germline ends. CDR3 sequence (DNA): TGTGCCAGCAGTTTATCGGGGCAGGTCTACAATCAGCCCCAGCATTTT. Translated, it gives CASSLSGQVYNQPQHF.

V usage is TRBV4-1 and J usage is TRBJ2-6; D not certain. The length of the CDR3 is 17 residues. CDR1 MGHRA and CDR2 YSYEKL come from the germline V gene. Trimming left V 4 bases short and J 3 bases short, with 16 bases between. This CDR3 reads CASSPPTTQVGANVLTF. The CDR3 coding sequence is TGCGCCAGCAGCCCTCCGACGACCCAAGTTGGGGCCAACGTCCTGACTTTC.

The chain joins TRBV14 to TRBJ1-4, with 8 bases aligning to TRBD1. V shed 3 bases and J 5 bases; nucleotides not matched to a gene: 5. Germline loops: CDR1 SGHDN, CDR2 FVKESK. The CDR3 extends over 15 amino acids. The CDR3 spells CASSQTGDRNEKLFF. In DNA, the CDR3 is TGTGCCAGCAGCCAGACAGGGGACCGAAATGAAAAACTGTTTTTT.